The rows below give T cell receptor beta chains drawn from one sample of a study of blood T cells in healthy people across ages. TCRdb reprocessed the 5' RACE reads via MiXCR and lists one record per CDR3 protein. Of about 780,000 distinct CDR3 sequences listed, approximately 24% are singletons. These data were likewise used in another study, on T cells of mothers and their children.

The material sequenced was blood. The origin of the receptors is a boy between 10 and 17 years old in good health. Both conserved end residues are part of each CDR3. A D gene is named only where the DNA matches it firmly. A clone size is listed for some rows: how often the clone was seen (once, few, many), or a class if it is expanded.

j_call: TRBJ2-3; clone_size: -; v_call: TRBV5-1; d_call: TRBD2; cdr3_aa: CASSPGTSGRLTDTQYF; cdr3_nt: TGCGCCAGCAGCCCCGGGACTAGCGGGAGGCTCACAGATACGCAGTATTTT
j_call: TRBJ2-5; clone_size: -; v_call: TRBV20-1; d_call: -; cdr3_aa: CSARGTGGASETQYF; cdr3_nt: TGCAGTGCTAGGGGAACAGGTGGGGCGAGTGAGACCCAGTACTTC
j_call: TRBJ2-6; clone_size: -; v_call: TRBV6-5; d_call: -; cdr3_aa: CASSYRGANVLTF; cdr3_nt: TGTGCCAGCAGTTATCGGGGGGCCAACGTCCTGACTTTC
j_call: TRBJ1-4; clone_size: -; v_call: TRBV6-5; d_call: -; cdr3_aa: CASSTRQDGIEKLFF; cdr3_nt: TGTGCCAGCAGCACCCGACAGGACGGGATCGAAAAACTGTTTTTT
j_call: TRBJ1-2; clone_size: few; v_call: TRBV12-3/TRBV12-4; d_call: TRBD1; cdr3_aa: CASSGQGEVEGYTF; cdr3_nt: TGTGCCAGCAGTGGGCAGGGGGAAGTTGAAGGCTACACCTTC
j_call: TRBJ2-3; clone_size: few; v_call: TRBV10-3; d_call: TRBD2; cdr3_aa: CAIKKSLAGALTDTQYF; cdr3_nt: TGTGCCATCAAGAAGAGCCTAGCGGGGGCCCTCACAGATACGCAGTATTTT
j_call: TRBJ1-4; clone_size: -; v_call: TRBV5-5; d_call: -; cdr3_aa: CVSSLGPETNEKLFF; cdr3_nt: TGTGTCAGCAGCCTGGGGCCTGAGACTAATGAAAAACTGTTTTTT
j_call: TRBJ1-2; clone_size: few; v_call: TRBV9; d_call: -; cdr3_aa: CASSPTGVSYGYTF; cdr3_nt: TGCGCCAGCAGCCCTACCGGGGTCAGCTATGGCTACACCTTC
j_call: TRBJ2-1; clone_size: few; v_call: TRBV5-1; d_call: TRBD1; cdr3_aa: CASSSQGAQLEQFF; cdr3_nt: TGCGCCAGCAGCTCACAGGGGGCGCAACTTGAGCAGTTCTTC
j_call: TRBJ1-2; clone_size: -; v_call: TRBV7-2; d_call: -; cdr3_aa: CASSFRDTSNYGYTF; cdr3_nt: TGTGCCAGCAGCTTCCGGGACACGTCTAACTATGGCTACACCTTC
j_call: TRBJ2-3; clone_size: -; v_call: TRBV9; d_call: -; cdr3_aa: CASSPPVGHPDTQYF; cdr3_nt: TGTGCCAGCAGCCCACCAGTGGGGCACCCAGATACGCAGTATTTT
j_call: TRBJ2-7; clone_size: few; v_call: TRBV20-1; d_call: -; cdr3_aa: CSAIAPEGVSYEQYF; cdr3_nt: TGCAGTGCTATCGCCCCTGAAGGAGTCTCCTACGAGCAGTACTTC
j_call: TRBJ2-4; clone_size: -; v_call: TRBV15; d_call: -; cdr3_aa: CATSPETASRNIQYF; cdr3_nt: TGTGCCACCAGCCCCGAGACAGCCTCTCGGAACATTCAGTACTTC
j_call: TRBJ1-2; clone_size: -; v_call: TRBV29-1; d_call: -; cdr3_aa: CSVNPDGGLYGYTF; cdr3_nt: TGCAGCGTTAACCCGGACGGAGGACTCTATGGCTACACCTTC
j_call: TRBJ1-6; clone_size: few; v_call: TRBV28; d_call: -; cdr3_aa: CASRPTGLSPLHF; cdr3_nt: TGTGCCAGCAGACCTACAGGCCTGAGTCCCCTCCACTTT
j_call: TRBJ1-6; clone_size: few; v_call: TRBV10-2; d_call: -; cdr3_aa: CASRGVGSQIDSPLHF; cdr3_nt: TGCGCCAGCAGGGGGGTTGGGTCCCAAATAGACTCACCCCTCCACTTT
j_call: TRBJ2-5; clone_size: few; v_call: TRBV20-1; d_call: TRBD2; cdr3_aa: CSAPRRVAGPETQYF; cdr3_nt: TGCAGTGCTCCCAGGAGGGTAGCGGGTCCTGAGACCCAGTACTTC
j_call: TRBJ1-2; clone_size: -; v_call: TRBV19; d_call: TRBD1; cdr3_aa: CAIYRGDGYTF; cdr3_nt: TGTGCCATCTACAGGGGGGATGGCTACACCTTC
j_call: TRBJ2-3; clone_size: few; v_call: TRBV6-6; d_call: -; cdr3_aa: CASSYATDTQYF; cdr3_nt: TGTGCCAGCAGTTACGCGACAGATACGCAGTATTTT
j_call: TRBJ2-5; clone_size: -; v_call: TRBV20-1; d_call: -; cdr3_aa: CSAHDFERTQYF; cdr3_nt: TGCAGTGCGCATGACTTCGAGAGGACCCAGTACTTC
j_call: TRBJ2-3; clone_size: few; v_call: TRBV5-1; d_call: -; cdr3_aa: CASSWGVSGTDTQYF; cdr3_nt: TGCGCCAGCAGCTGGGGAGTGTCGGGCACAGATACGCAGTATTTT
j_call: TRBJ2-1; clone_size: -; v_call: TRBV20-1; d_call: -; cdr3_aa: CSARWTRGNEQFF; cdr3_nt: TGCAGTGCTCGATGGACCCGAGGCAATGAGCAGTTCTTC
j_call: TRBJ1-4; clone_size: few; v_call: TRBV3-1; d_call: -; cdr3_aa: CASSQGQREKLFF; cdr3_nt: TGTGCCAGCAGCCAAGGGCAGAGAGAAAAACTGTTTTTT
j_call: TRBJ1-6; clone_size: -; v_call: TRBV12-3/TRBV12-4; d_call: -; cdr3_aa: CASSLGAGENPPLHF; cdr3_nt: TGTGCCAGCAGTCTAGGGGCGGGCGAGAATCCACCCCTCCACTTT
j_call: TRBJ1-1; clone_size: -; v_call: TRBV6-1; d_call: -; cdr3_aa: CASRPPQQGIPEAFF; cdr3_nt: TGTGCCAGCAGACCCCCCCAACAGGGAATTCCTGAAGCTTTCTTT
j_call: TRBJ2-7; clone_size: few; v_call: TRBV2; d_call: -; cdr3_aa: CASSDEGNEQYF; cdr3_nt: TGTGCCAGCAGTGATGAAGGCAACGAGCAGTACTTC
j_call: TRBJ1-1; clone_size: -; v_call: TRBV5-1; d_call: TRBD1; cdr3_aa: CASSSEGQPNTEAFF; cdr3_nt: TGCGCCAGCAGCTCCGAGGGACAGCCGAACACTGAAGCTTTCTTT
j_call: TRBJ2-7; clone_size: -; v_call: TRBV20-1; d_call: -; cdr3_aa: CSALSESYEQYF; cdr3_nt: TGCAGTGCTTTAAGTGAGTCCTACGAGCAGTACTTC
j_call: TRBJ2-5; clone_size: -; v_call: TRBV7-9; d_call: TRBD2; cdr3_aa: CASGVAGDEQYF; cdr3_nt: TGTGCCAGCGGGGTAGCGGGGGATGAGCAGTACTTC
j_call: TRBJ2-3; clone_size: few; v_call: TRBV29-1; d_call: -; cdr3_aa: CSVEVGGGTDTQYF; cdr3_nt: TGCAGCGTTGAAGTGGGGGGCGGCACAGATACGCAGTATTTT
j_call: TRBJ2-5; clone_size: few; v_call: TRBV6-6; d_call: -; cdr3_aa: CASCYSNILAGETQYF; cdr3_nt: TGTGCCAGCTGTTACTCGAATATCCTAGCAGGGGAGACCCAGTACTTC
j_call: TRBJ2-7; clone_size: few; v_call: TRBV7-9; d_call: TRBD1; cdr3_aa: CASRPGQGTTYEQYF; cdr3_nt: TGTGCCAGCAGACCCGGACAGGGAACAACCTACGAGCAGTACTTC
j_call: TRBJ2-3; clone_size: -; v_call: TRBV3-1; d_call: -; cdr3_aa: CASSQRHLKDTQYF; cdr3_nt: TGTGCCAGCAGCCAACGACACTTAAAAGATACGCAGTATTTT
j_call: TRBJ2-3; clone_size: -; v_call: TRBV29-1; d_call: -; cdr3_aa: CSVEAGGEADTQYF; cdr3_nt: TGCAGCGTTGAAGCAGGGGGGGAGGCAGATACGCAGTATTTT
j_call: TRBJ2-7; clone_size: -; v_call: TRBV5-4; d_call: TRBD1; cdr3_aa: CASTRQGADEQYF; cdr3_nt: TGTGCCAGCACGAGACAGGGGGCGGACGAGCAGTACTTC
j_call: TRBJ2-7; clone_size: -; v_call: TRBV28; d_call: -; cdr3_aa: CASSPNSRGQTYEQYF; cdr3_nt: TGTGCCAGCAGCCCCAATTCGAGGGGCCAAACCTACGAGCAGTACTTC
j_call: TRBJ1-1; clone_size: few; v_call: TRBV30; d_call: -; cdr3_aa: CAWRGDGGGGAFF; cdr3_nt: TGTGCCTGGAGGGGGGACGGGGGTGGCGGAGCTTTCTTT
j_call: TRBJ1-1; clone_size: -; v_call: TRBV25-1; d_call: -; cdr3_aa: CASSRGRGVDTEAFF; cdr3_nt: TGTGCCAGCTCCAGGGGCAGGGGAGTTGACACTGAAGCTTTCTTT
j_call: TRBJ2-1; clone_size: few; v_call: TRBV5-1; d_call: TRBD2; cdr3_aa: CASSPTTERGAPNEQFF; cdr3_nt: TGCGCCAGCAGCCCCACGACTGAGCGGGGGGCCCCGAATGAGCAGTTCTTC